This TCR beta chain was observed in a study of blood T cells in healthy people across ages. Notes on the study in general: Unsorted PBMC input precluded a conclusive naive versus antigen-experienced comparison. Long-lived donors had more naive CD4+ cells and higher diversity than aged donors. TCR beta diversity per million T cells fell roughly linearly with age.

The CDR3 covers 13 residues. CDR1 is SGHTA and CDR2 is FQGNSA in the germline V gene. Trimming pared 4 bases from V and 7 bases from J, leaving 13 bases between. As regards this clonotype: Its antigen is currently unknown.

Per individual sample, total RNA of at least 5 micrograms was extracted. It was with a sample-barcoded 5' primer and a J-beta primer mix that a second PCR of roughly 7 to 12 cycles was run. One entry per CDR3 protein, called by TCRdb with MiXCR from the 5' RACE reads. The sample includes about 580,000 distinct CDR3 sequences, under 55% of them seen just once. Material: blood. The rearrangement uses TRBV7-2 and TRBJ2-5; TRBD2 is a possible D gene (5 bases). The receptor comes from a man aged 80 or over in good health. This CDR3 is CASSSTTEGTQYF. CDR3 nucleotides: TGTGCCAGCAGCTCGACTACGGAAGGGACCCAGTACTTC.